The entry below describes one TCR beta chain. Its antigen is still unknown. This sample was taken from a study of cytomegalovirus exposure and HLA in healthy donors. Study-level findings and limits: While the bulk of TCR sequences proved rare, some public TCRs turned up in many donors. Presence/absence analyses rested on an assumption that sequencing depth was roughly uniform across donors. As was reported, the HLA-A and HLA-B alleles of most subjects were accurately predicted from TCR beta sequences.

The CDR3 has 13 residues. CDR1 is MNHEY and CDR2 is SVGAGI in the germline V gene. V dropped 5 bases and J dropped 4 bases, with 9 bases sitting between them. PCR involved 60 Vbeta and 13 Jbeta primers. TCRdb's copy holds only in-frame clones and misses some; the assay was immunoSEQ multiplex PCR. Its listing shows 130,000 to 150,000 clones. The sample comprised PBMCs. The chain uses TRBV6-5 and TRBJ1-5; D gene unclear. The clonotype was recovered from a middle-aged man in good health and CMV-seronegative. CDR3: CASSQRENQPQHF. CDR3 DNA: TGTGCCAGCAGTCAGAGGGAAAATCAGCCCCAGCATTTT.